This T cell receptor beta chain was profiled in a study of CD8 T cells in Susac syndrome. Reverse transcription of roughly 0.5 to 1 ug RNA was performed with random hexamers. In TCRdb, the immunoSEQ multiplex PCR reads were re-called with MiXCR into one record per CDR3 protein. The data contain around 77,000 distinct CDR3 sequences, roughly 95% of them singletons. V was cut by 2 bases and J by 2 bases, with 10 bases left in between. The CDR3 covers 14 residues. Germline CDR1 and CDR2: LGHDT and YNNKEL (reference sequence). Sequencing was done on a sample of CD4+ T cells from PBMCs. The sequence was obtained from a human donor with multiple sclerosis. The chain joins TRBV3-1 to TRBJ2-7; D may be TRBD2 (6 bases). In DNA form, the CDR3 reads TGTGCCAGCAGCCAATGGGAGGACCCCTACGAGCAGTACTTC. Residues: CASSQWEDPYEQYF.